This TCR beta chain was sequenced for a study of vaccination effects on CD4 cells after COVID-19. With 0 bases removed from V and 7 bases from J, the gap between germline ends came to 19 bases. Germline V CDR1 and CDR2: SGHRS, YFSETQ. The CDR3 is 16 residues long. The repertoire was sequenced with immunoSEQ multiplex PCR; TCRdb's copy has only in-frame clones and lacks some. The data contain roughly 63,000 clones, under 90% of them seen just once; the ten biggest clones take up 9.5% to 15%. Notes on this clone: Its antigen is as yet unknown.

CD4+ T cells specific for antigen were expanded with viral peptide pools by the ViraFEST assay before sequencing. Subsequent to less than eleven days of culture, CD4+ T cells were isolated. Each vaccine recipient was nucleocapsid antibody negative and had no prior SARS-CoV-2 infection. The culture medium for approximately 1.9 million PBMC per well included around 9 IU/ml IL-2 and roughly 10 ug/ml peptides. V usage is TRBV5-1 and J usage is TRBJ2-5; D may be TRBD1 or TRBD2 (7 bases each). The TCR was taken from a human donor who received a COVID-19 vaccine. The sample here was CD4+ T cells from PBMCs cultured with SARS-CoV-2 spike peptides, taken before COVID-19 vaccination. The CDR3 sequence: CASSLDLAGGEGTQYF. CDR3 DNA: TGCGCCAGCAGCTTGGACCTTGCAGGGGGGGAAGGGACCCAGTACTTC.